The next 20 T cell receptor beta chains were all read from a single sample in a study of blood T cell repertoires in COVID-19. Some clones are missing from TCRdb's copy, which holds only in-frame ones; the method was immunoSEQ multiplex PCR. Of some 220,000 clones in the sample, approximately 83% were seen once. Input material: PBMCs or T cells enriched from blood (not recorded which). These receptors all come from a middle-aged woman with acute COVID-19.

This sequence joins TRBV9 and TRBJ1-6; D is unclear. The V and J ends lost 4 bases and 6 bases respectively, with 11 bases between them. The germline CDR1 and CDR2 sequences are SGDLS and YYNGEE. This CDR3 is built from 14 residues. This chain's CDR3 is CASSPTVINSPLHF. For the CDR3, the DNA is TGTGCCAGCAGCCCCACAGTCATTAATTCACCCCTCCACTTT.

The rearrangement joins TRBV10-2 to TRBJ2-1; 12 bases align to TRBD2. V gave up 6 bases and J gave up 1 base; unmatched junction bases: 4. This CDR3 region has 16 residues. Germline lookup yields CDR1 WSHSY and CDR2 SAAADI. The CDR3 protein is CASRPSGRVSYNEQFF. As DNA, the CDR3 is TGCGCCAGCAGACCTAGCGGGAGGGTTTCCTACAATGAGCAGTTCTTC.

This clone has only a few counts. The chain joins TRBV5-8 to TRBJ2-3, with D possibly being TRBD2 (5 bases). Trimming pared 0 bases from V and 2 bases from J, leaving 7 bases between. This CDR3 is 14 amino acids long. The V gene's germline CDR1 is SGHTS and CDR2 YDEGEE. The CDR3 reads CASSLEGDTDTQYF. The CDR3 coding sequence is TGTGCCAGCAGCTTGGAGGGAGACACAGATACGCAGTATTTT.

The V call is TRBV7-3, the J call TRBJ2-5, with TRBD2 matching over 9 bases. V was pared by 1 base and J by 7 bases, with 10 bases of the junction left unmatched. The CDR3 is 16 residues long. Germline-derived CDR1 and CDR2 are SGHTA and FQGTGA. CDR3: CASSLSGLAGKGTQYF. The CDR3 DNA is TGTGCCAGCAGCTTAAGCGGGCTAGCGGGGAAAGGGACCCAGTACTTC.

V usage is TRBV27 and J usage is TRBJ2-5, with unresolved D. CDR1 and CDR2 (germline): MNHEY, SMNVEV (reference sequence). Trimming left V 3 bases short and J 1 base short, with 6 bases between. CDR3 length equals 13 residues. The CDR3 nucleotides are TGTGCCAGCAGTTTCGCAGGCCAAGAGACCCAGTACTTC. This codes for CASSFAGQETQYF.

The rearrangement links TRBV19 to TRBJ1-5, with 9 bases aligning to TRBD1. V lost 4 bases, J lost 1 base, and 2 bases stayed unmatched. This CDR3 has 15 residues. Looked up from germline, CDR1 is LNHDA and CDR2 is SQIVND (reference sequence). Here the CDR3 reads CASSTTGGSNQPQHF. CDR3 DNA: TGTGCCAGTAGTACGACAGGGGGGAGCAATCAGCCCCAGCATTTT. The variable domain in full, with the rest retrieved from reference TRBV19 and TRBJ1-5, is DGGITQSPKYLFRKEGQNVTLSCEQNLNHDAMYWYRQDPGQGLRLIYYSQIVNDFQKGDIAEGYSVSREKKESFPLTVTSAQKNPTAFYLCASSTTGGSNQPQHFGDGTRLSIL.

The chain recombines TRBV6-2 or TRBV6-3 with TRBJ1-5; 7 nucleotides line up with TRBD1. The V and J ends lost 7 bases and 6 bases, in that order; junction bases with no gene match: 15. Germline V CDR1 and CDR2: MNHEY, SVGEGT. This CDR3 comprises 16 residues. This chain's CDR3 is CASTPYRSTGSQPQHF. DNA of the CDR3: TGTGCCAGCACCCCTTATCGATCGACAGGGAGTCAGCCCCAGCATTTT.

This clone occurred once. The chain employs TRBV9 and TRBJ2-5, with 8 nucleotides matching TRBD1. In germline, CDR1 is SGDLS, CDR2 YYNGEE. This CDR3 is 13 amino acids long. Unmatched junction bases numbered 4, after V lost 4 bases and J lost 5 bases. CDR3 in DNA: TGTGCCAGCAGCCCCTGGGACAGGGAGACCCAGTACTTC. This encodes CASSPWDRETQYF.

The chain links TRBV11-2 to TRBJ1-3; D possibly corresponds to TRBD1 (6 bases). Trimming shortened V by 5 bases and J by 1 base, and 12 bases separated the two germline ends. Germline V gene sequence: CDR1 SGHAT, CDR2 FQNNGV. The CDR3 is 15 amino acids. The CDR3 DNA reads TGTGCCAGCAGCGCCCCGACAGGATCTGGAAACACCATATATTTT. Protein product: CASSAPTGSGNTIYF.

This chain uses TRBV28 with TRBJ1-5, with a possible D match to TRBD1 (6 bases). The CDR3 contains 16 residues. CDR1 and CDR2 from the germline V gene are MDHEN and SYDVKM. The V and J ends lost 5 bases and 4 bases respectively, with 18 bases between them. The CDR3 DNA reads as TGTGCCAGCAGTGAAGGGCGGGGGGCCCTAAATCAGCCCCAGCATTTT. Translation gives CASSEGRGALNQPQHF.

The gene calls are TRBV21-1 and TRBJ2-1; the table's TRBD1 call for D was not verified on the DNA. TRBV21-1 is recorded as a pseudogene. This CDR3 has 15 amino acids. The CDR3 bases are TGTGCCAGCAGCAAAAAACGATCAGGGGAGAATGAGCAGTTCTTC. This sequence encodes CASSKKRSGENEQFF.

This clone is a singleton in its sample. The gene calls are TRBV7-3 and TRBJ2-2, with 14 bases fitting TRBD2. Germline V CDR1 and CDR2: SGHTA, FQGTGA. CDR3 size: 16 residues. J gave up 2 bases and V 10 bases, and 6 bases lay outside the gene matches. The CDR3 loop reads CATPGLAGENTGELFF. DNA for the CDR3: TGTGCCACCCCGGGACTAGCGGGGGAAAACACCGGGGAGCTGTTTTTT.

The V and J genes are TRBV6-5 and TRBJ2-1, with TRBD2 matching 7 bases. The CDR3 sequence is 14 residues long. CDR1 and CDR2 (germline): MNHEY, SVGAGI. Losses at the gene ends were 5 bases for V and 4 bases for J; bases not matched to a gene: 5. DNA for the CDR3: TGTGCCAGCAGTCCTGGCGGGAGATACAATGAGCAGTTCTTC. Protein product: CASSPGGRYNEQFF.

The J gene is TRBJ2-3, the V gene TRBV2, with TRBD2 matching over 8 bases. The junction had 12 bases not matched to a gene; V was cut back by 7 bases and J by 0 bases. The CDR3 totals 17 residues. Germline lookup yields CDR1 SNHLY and CDR2 FYNNEI. The CDR3 DNA reads as TGTGCCAGCACCCGTCGTTCGGGACTAGGGAGCACAGATACGCAGTATTTT. As protein: CASTRRSGLGSTDTQYF. Complete variable domain (other parts from reference TRBV2 and TRBJ2-3): EPEVTQTPSHQVTQMGQEVILRCVPISNHLYFYWYRQILGQKVEFLVSFYNNEISEKSEIFDDQFSVERPDGSNFTLKIRSTKLEDSAMYFCASTRRSGLGSTDTQYFGPGTRLTVL.

In the case of this clone: At one of its ends the junction is not consistent with the germline gene, which may arise from a read error. The chain links TRBV19 to TRBJ2-1; 7 bases are a match to TRBD2. There are 16 residues in the CDR3. Germline CDR1 is LNHDA and CDR2 is SQIVND (reference sequence). The DNA for the CDR3 is TGTGCCAGTAGTATCGCGGGGGTAGGGGTACAAAATGAGCAGCTCTTC. It specifies CASSIAGVGVQNEQLF.

Worth noting for this clone: The sample holds other DNA sequences that translate to the same CDR3. V gene TRBV18 combines with J gene TRBJ1-2, with D tentatively TRBD1 (6 bases). Germline loops: CDR1 KGHSH, CDR2 LQKENI. The CDR3 consists of 14 residues. V was clipped by 3 bases and J by 1 base, with 9 bases between them. CDR3 nucleotides: TGTGCCAGCTCACCCGGACAGATTAACTATGGCTACACCTTC. Residues: CASSPGQINYGYTF.

The J gene is TRBJ2-1, the V gene TRBV30, with D maybe TRBD2 (5 bases). The V end lost 0 bases, the J end lost 9 bases, and 9 bases lay between the germline ends. CDR1 is GTSNPN, CDR2 SVGIG, per germline (reference sequence). This CDR3 has 12 residues. The chain's CDR3 is CAWSVREIEQFF. CDR3 in DNA: TGTGCCTGGAGTGTAAGGGAGATTGAGCAGTTCTTC.

The CDR3 reads CASSPAGGPGQPQHF. The CDR3 DNA follows: TGTGCCAGCAGCCCAGCCGGTGGGCCCGGACAGCCCCAGCATTTT. The gene calls are TRBV7-6 and TRBJ1-5; D not certain. V lost 5 bases and J 7 bases, leaving 18 bases between the germline ends. Per the germline V gene, CDR1 is SGHVS and CDR2 is FNYEAQ. There are 15 residues in the CDR3.

This rearrangement joins TRBV29-1 to TRBJ2-4; 11 bases fit TRBD2. The CDR3 has 13 amino acids. Germline V gene data show CDR1 as SQVTM and CDR2 as ANQGSEA. V shed 6 bases, J shed 6 bases, and the junction held 4 bases outside the gene matches. The CDR3 region is CSVPGTSGNIQYF. The CDR3 DNA follows: TGCAGCGTGCCCGGGACTAGCGGAAACATTCAGTACTTC. The complete variable domain, with remaining parts taken from reference TRBV29-1 and TRBJ2-4, reads SAVISQKPSRDICQRGTSLTIQCQVDSQVTMMFWYRQQPGQSLTLIATANQGSEATYESGFVIDKFPISRPNLTFSTLTVSNMSPEDSSIYLCSVPGTSGNIQYFGAGTRLSVL.

The count of this clone is one. V gene TRBV19 combines with J gene TRBJ2-7; D might be TRBD1 (5 bases). CDR3 size: 13 residues. Trimming pared 1 base from V and 3 bases from J, leaving 7 bases between. Looked up from germline, CDR1 is LNHDA and CDR2 is SQIVND (reference sequence). The CDR3 nucleotides read TGTGCCAGTAGTATAGCAGGGTTCTACGAGCAGTACTTC. Its translation is CASSIAGFYEQYF.